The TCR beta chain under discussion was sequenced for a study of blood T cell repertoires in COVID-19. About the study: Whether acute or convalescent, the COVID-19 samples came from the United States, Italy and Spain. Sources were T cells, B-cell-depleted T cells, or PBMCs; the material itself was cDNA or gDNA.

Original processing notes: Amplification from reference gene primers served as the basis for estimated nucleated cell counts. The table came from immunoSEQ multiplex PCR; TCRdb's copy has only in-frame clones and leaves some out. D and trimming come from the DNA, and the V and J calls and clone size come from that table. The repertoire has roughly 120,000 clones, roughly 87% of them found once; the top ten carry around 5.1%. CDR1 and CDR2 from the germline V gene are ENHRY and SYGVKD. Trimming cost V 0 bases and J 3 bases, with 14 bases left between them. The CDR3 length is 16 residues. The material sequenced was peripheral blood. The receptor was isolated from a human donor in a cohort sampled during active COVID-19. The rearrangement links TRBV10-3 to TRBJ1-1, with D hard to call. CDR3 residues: CAISESLSRRHTEAFF. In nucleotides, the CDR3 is TGTGCCATCAGTGAGTCCCTCAGCCGGCGGCACACTGAAGCTTTCTTT.